This T cell receptor (beta chain) came from a study of CD8 T cells in ankylosing spondylitis. The study's findings and limits: A motif of eight or nine highly homologous TCR beta variants was seen as apparently characteristic of ankylosing spondylitis blood. Reported data indicate significant enrichment of disease-linked clones within matched ankylosing spondylitis synovial fluid.

The sample holds many counts of this clonotype. What it recognizes is unknown. TCRdb passed the 5' RACE reads through MiXCR, listing each CDR3 protein once. The sample gives about 220,000 distinct CDR3 sequences, about 7% of which show up once; around 14% is in the top ten. From germline, CDR1 is KGHDR and CDR2 SFDVKD. The V and J ends lost 3 bases and 4 bases respectively, with 8 bases between them. The CDR3 has 13 residues. The chain joins TRBV24-1 to TRBJ1-2; a possible D gene is TRBD1 (5 bases). The material sequenced was blood, either unsorted or a sorted T cell fraction (not recorded which). The clonotype was recovered from a male donor with ankylosing spondylitis. CDR3 in amino acids: CATSDPRGYGYTF. For the CDR3, the DNA is TGTGCCACCAGTGATCCTAGGGGCTATGGCTACACCTTC.